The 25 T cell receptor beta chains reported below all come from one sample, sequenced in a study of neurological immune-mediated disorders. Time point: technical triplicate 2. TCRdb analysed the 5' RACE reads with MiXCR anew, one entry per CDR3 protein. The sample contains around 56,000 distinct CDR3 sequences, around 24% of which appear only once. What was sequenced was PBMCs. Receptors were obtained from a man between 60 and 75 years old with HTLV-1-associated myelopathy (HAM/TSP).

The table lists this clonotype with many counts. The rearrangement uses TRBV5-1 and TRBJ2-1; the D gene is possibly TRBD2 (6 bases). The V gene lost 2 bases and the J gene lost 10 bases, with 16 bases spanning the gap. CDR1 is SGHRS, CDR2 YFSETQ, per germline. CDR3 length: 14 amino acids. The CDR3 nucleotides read TGCGCCAGCAGCTTAATTGGGGGGTCGAGGGAGCAGTTCTTC. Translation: CASSLIGGSREQFF.

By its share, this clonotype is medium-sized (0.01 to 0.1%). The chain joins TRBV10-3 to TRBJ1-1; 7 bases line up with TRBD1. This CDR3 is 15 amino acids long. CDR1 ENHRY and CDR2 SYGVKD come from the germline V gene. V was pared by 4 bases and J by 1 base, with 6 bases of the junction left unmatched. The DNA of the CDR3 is TGTGCCATCAGTGGACGACAGGGACCGAACACTGAAGCTTTCTTT. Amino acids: CAISGRQGPNTEAFF.

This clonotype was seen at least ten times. CDR3 loop: CSASLQGGRTEAFF. The CDR3 DNA sequence: TGCAGTGCTAGCCTACAGGGAGGAAGGACTGAAGCTTTCTTT. The gene calls are TRBV20-1 and TRBJ1-1, with a possible D match to TRBD1 (6 bases). The CDR3 is 14 amino acids. Between the trimmed V and J ends, which lost 3 bases and 5 bases, there was a span of 16 bases. Germline V gene lookup returns CDR1 DFQATT and CDR2 SNEGSKA (reference sequence).

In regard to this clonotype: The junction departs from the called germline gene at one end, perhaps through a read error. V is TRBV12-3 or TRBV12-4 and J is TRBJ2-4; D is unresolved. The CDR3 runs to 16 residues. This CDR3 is CASSLSRSWTKKIQYF. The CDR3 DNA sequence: TGTGCCAGCAGTTTGTCCCGGAGCTGGACCAAAAAAATTCAGTACTTC.

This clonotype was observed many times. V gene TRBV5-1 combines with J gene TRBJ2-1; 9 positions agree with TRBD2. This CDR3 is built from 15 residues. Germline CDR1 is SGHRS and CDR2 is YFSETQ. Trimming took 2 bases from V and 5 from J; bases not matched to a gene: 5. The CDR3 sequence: CASSFLAGADNEQFF. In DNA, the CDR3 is TGCGCCAGCAGCTTTTTAGCGGGAGCCGACAATGAGCAGTTCTTC.

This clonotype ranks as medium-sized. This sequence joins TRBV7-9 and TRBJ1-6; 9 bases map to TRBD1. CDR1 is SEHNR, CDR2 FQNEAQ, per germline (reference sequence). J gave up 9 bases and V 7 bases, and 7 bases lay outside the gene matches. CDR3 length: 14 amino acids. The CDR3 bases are TGTGCCAGCATCGGGGACAGGGAGGCTTCACCCCTCCACTTT. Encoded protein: CASIGDREASPLHF.

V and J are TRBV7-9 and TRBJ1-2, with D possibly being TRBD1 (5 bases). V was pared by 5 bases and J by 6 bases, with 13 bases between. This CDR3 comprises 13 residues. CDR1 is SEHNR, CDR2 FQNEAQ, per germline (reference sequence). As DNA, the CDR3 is TGTGCCAGCAGCCCGCAGGGACCGCATGGCTACACCTTC. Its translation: CASSPQGPHGYTF. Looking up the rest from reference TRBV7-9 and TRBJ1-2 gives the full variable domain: DTGVSQNPRHKITKRGQNVTFRCDPISEHNRLYWYRQTLGQGPEFLTYFQNEAQLEKSRLLSDRFSAERPKGSFSTLEIQRTEQGDSAMYLCASSPQGPHGYTFGSGTRLTVV.

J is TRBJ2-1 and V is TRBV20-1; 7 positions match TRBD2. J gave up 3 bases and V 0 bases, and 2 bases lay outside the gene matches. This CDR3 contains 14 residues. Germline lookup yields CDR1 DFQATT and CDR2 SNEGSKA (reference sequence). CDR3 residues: CSARDRGDYNEQFF. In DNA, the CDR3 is TGCAGTGCTAGAGATCGGGGGGACTACAATGAGCAGTTCTTC.

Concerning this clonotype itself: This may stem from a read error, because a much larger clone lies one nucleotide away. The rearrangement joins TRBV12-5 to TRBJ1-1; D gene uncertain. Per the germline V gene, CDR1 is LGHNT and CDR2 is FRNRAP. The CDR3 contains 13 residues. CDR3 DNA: TGTGCTTGTGGTTTTGAGGGTCGGACTGAAGCTTTCTTT. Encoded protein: CACGFEGRTEAFF.

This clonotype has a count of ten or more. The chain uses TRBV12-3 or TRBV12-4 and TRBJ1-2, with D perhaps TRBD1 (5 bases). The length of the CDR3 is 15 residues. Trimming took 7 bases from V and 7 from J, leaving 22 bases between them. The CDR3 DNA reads TGTGCCAGCATTCTAACCGGGACCTTAAACGGTGGCTACACCTTC. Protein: CASILTGTLNGGYTF.

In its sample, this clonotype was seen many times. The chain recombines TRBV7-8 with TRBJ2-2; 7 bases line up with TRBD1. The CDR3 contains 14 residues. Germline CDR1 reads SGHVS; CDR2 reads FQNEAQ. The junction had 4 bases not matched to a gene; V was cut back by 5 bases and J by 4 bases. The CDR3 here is CASSKTGATGELFF. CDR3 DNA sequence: TGTGCCAGCAGCAAAACAGGGGCCACCGGGGAGCTGTTTTTT.

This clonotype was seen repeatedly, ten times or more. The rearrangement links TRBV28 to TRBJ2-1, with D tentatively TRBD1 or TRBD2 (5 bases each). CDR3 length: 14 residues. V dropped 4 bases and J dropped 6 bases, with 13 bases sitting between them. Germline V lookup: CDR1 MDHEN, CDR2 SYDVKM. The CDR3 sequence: CASSSHSGGNEQFF. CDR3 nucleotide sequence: TGTGCCAGCAGTTCGCATTCTGGGGGCAATGAGCAGTTCTTC.

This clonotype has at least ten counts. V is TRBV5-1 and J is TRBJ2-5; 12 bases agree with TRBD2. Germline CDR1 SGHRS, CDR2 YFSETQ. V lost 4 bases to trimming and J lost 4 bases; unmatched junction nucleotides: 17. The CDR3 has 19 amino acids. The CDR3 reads CASSLLRTSGTPDRETQYF. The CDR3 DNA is TGCGCCAGCAGCCTTCTTAGGACTAGCGGGACCCCGGATAGAGAGACCCAGTACTTC.

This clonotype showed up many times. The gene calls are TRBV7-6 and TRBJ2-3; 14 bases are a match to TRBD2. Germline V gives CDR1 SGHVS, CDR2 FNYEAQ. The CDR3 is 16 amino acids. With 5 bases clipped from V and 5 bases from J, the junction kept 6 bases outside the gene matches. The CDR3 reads CASSKGLAGVGDTQYF. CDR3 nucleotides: TGTGCCAGCAGCAAGGGACTAGCGGGAGTGGGAGATACGCAGTATTTT.

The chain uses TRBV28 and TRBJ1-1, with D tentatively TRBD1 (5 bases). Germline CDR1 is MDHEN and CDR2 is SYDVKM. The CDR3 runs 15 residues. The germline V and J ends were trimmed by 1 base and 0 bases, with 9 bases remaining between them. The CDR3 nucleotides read TGTGCCAGCAGTTTATATCAGGGTGTGAACACTGAAGCTTTCTTT. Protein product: CASSLYQGVNTEAFF.

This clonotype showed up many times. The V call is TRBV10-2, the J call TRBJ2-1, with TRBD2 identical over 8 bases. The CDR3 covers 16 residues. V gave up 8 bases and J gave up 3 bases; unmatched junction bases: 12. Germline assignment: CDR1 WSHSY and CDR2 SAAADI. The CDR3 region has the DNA TGCGCCAGCCTGACACGAGCGGGAGCAAGCTACAATGAGCAGTTCTTC. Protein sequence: CASLTRAGASYNEQFF.

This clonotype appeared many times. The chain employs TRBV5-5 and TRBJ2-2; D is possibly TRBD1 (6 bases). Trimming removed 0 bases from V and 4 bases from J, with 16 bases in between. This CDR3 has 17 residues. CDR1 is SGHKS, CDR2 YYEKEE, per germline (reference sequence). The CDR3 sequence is CASSLDLWGPGTGELFF. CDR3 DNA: TGTGCCAGCAGCTTGGATCTTTGGGGGCCTGGCACCGGGGAGCTGTTTTTT.

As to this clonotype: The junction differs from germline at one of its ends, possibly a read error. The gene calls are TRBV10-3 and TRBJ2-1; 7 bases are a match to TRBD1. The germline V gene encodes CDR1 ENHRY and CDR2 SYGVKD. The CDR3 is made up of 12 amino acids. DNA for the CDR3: TGTGCCATCAAAGGACAGGATATGAATGAGCAGTTC. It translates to CAIKGQDMNEQF.

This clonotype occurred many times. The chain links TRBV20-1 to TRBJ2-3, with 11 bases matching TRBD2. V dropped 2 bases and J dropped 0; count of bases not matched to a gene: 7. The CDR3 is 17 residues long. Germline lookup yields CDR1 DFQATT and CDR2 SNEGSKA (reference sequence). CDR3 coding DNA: TGCAGTGCTAGATTCCCCGGACTAGCGGGTAGCACAGATACGCAGTATTTT. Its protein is CSARFPGLAGSTDTQYF.

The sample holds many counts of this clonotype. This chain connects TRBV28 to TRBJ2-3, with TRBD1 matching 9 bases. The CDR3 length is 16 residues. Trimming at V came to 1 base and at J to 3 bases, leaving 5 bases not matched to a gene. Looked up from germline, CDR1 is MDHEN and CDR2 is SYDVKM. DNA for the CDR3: TGTGCCAGCAGTTTATTTGGGACAGGGATTACAGATACGCAGTATTTT. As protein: CASSLFGTGITDTQYF.

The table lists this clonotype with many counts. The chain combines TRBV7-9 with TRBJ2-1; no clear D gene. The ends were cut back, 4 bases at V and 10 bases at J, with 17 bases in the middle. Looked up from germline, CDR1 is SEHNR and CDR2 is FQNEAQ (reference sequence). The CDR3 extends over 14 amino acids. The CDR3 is CASSSSTVSREQFF. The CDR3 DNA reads TGTGCCAGCAGCTCGTCGACGGTTTCCAGGGAGCAGTTCTTC. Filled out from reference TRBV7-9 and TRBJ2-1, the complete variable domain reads DTGVSQNPRHKITKRGQNVTFRCDPISEHNRLYWYRQTLGQGPEFLTYFQNEAQLEKSRLLSDRFSAERPKGSFSTLEIQRTEQGDSAMYLCASSSSTVSREQFFGPGTRLTVL.

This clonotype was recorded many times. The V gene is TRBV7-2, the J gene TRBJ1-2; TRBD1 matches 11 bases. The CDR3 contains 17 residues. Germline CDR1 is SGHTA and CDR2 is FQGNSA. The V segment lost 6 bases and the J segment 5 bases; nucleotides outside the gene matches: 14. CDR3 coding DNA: TGTGCCAGCAGTCGACGGGGACAGGGGGTGATTAAATATGGCTACACCTTC. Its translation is CASSRRGQGVIKYGYTF.

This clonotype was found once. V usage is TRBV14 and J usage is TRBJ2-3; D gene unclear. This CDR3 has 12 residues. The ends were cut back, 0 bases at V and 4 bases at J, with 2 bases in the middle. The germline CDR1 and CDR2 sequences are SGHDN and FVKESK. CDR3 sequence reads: CASSQESDTQYF. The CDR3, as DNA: TGTGCCAGCAGCCAAGAATCAGATACGCAGTATTTT.

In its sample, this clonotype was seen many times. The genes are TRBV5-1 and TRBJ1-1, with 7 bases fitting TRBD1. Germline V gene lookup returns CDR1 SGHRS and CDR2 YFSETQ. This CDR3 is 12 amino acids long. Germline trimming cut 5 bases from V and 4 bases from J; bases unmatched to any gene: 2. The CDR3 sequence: CASRDRPTEAFF. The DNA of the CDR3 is TGCGCCAGCAGGGACAGGCCCACTGAAGCTTTCTTT.

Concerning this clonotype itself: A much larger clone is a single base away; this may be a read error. The CDR3 bases are TGCACCAGCAGCTTGGAGGAGGGAAACGCAGTCAATGAGCAGTTCTTC. Its translation is CTSSLEEGNAVNEQFF. This chain joins TRBV5-1 and TRBJ2-1; TRBD2 might be the D (6 bases). Germline loops: CDR1 SGHRS, CDR2 YFSETQ. CDR3 length equals 16 residues.